The clone carrying this T cell receptor (beta chain) was seen more than once but under ten times. The target antigen is unknown. The CDR3 is made up of 14 amino acids. V was clipped by 1 base and J by 9 bases, with 14 bases between them. CDR1 and CDR2 (germline): SGHTA, FQGNSA. The beta constant-region primer was an equimolar mix of two oligonucleotides covering TRBC1 and TRBC2. The ligated cDNA underwent four PCR rounds using SP2 and nested alpha and beta constant-region primers. In TCRdb, the UMI-ligation and nested PCR reads were re-called with MiXCR into one record per CDR3 protein. The sample holds 150,000 or so distinct CDR3 sequences, approximately 22% seen once. Cells stained for CD3, CD4, CD8, CD45RA, CD27 and viability were sorted into four CD45RA/CD27 subsets. The data were taken from a study of naive and memory T cell subsets. Study-wide findings and caveats: Naive and memory repertoire findings lacked a ground truth for validation. A few larger clonotypes appeared in naive repertoires, especially CD8, possibly memory cells re-expressing CD45RA. Gini index rose across naive, CM, EM and EMRA in CD4 and CD8. Expression changes during T cell differentiation may affect RNA-based TCR counts.

Sequencing was performed on naive CD4+ T cells from blood. This chain joins TRBV7-2 and TRBJ2-3; D unclear. The sequence came from a human donor in good health. CDR3 bases: TGTGCCAGCAGCTTAGGACGACATCGTGCAACGCAGTATTTT. It specifies CASSLGRHRATQYF. The full variable domain, its missing parts supplied by reference TRBV7-2 and TRBJ2-3, is GAGVSQSPSNKVTEKGKDVELRCDPISGHTALYWYRQSLGQGLEFLIYFQGNSAPDKSGLPSDRFSAERTGGSVSTLTIQRTQQEDSAVYLCASSLGRHRATQYFGPGTRLTVL.